The 23 T cell receptor beta chains presented below share a single source sample, sequenced in a study of cytomegalovirus exposure and HLA in healthy donors. Amplification used 60 Vbeta primers and 13 Jbeta primers. Measured with immunoSEQ multiplex PCR; TCRdb has only the in-frame clones, and not every one. This table holds some 97,000 clones, about 74% found once. Material: PBMCs. These receptor sequences come from a woman between 18 and 29 years old in good health and CMV-seropositive.

This clone was seen a handful of times. Additional DNA sequences in this sample encode the identical CDR3. V usage is TRBV18 and J usage is TRBJ1-1; 7 bases are shared with TRBD1. The CDR3 covers 14 residues. CDR1 KGHSH and CDR2 LQKENI come from the germline V gene. The ends lost 3 bases at V and 0 bases at J; junction bases unmatched: 1. CDR3 residues: CASSPGQLNTEAFF. The CDR3 DNA reads as TGTGCCAGCTCACCGGGACAGTTGAACACTGAAGCTTTCTTT.

V and J are TRBV7-2 and TRBJ1-3; D gene unclear. Germline CDR1 reads SGHTA; CDR2 reads FQGNSA. The CDR3 is 15 residues long. V lost 10 bases and J lost 1, with 17 bases in between. In nucleotides, the CDR3 is TGTGCCACCACCTCCCTCGGAGAATCTGGAAACACCATATATTTT. Encoded protein: CATTSLGESGNTIYF.

J is TRBJ2-7 and V is TRBV5-6; maybe TRBD2 (5 bases). CDR3 size: 14 residues. CDR1 and CDR2 from the germline V gene are SGHDT and YYEEEE. V was pared by 1 base and J by 3 bases, with 11 bases between. CDR3 loop: CASSLPGLHYEQYF. CDR3 DNA: TGTGCCAGCAGCTTGCCCGGACTCCACTACGAGCAGTACTTC.

The chain recombines TRBV28 with TRBJ1-5, with D perhaps TRBD1 (6 bases). CDR1 MDHEN and CDR2 SYDVKM come from the germline V gene. The V end was cut by 5 bases, the J end by 1 base, with 12 bases between. The CDR3 length is 15 residues. CDR3 residues: CASSLGGQSNQPQHF. The DNA of the CDR3 is TGTGCCAGCAGTCTCGGAGGACAGAGCAATCAGCCCCAGCATTTT.

The J gene is TRBJ1-4, the V gene TRBV18; 8 positions agree with TRBD1. Germline lookup yields CDR1 KGHSH and CDR2 LQKENI. The trim removed 7 bases at V and 3 bases at J, leaving 4 bases unmatched. The CDR3 loop spans 14 amino acids. The CDR3 coding sequence is TGTGCCAGCTACGCGGACAGGGCTAATGAAAAACTGTTTTTT. It encodes CASYADRANEKLFF.

The chain has TRBV5-1 and TRBJ2-3; D not certain. Trimming cost V 6 bases and J 0 bases, with 14 bases left between them. The CDR3 extends over 15 amino acids. Germline CDR1 SGHRS, CDR2 YFSETQ. DNA for the CDR3: TGCGCCAGCACCCAATCTCCAGCGAGCACAGATACGCAGTATTTT. Its translation is CASTQSPASTDTQYF. The entire variable domain, with the rest obtained from reference TRBV5-1 and TRBJ2-3, is as follows: KAGVTQTPRYLIKTRGQQVTLSCSPISGHRSVSWYQQTPGQGLQFLFEYFSETQRNKGNFPGRFSGRQFSNSRSEMNVSTLELGDSALYLCASTQSPASTDTQYFGPGTRLTVL.

This chain joins TRBV4-2 and TRBJ2-2; 10 bases agree with TRBD1. V lost 0 bases, J lost 4 bases, and 5 bases stayed unmatched. CDR1 LGHNA and CDR2 YNFKEQ come from the germline V gene. The CDR3 totals 17 residues. This chain's CDR3 is CASSQEDRGITTGELFF. The DNA for the CDR3 is TGTGCCAGCAGCCAAGAGGACAGGGGGATCACCACCGGGGAGCTGTTTTTT.

The CDR3 DNA reads as TGTGCCAGCAGCGCCATGGGACAGGGAGGCACTGAAGCTTTCTTT. The encoded protein is CASSAMGQGGTEAFF. V and J are TRBV2 and TRBJ1-1; 9 nucleotides line up with TRBD1. CDR1 is SNHLY, CDR2 FYNNEI, per germline. The CDR3 runs to 15 residues. Germline trimming cut 6 bases from V and 4 bases from J; bases unmatched to any gene: 9.

The V gene is TRBV4-1, the J gene TRBJ2-7; D unclear. CDR1 and CDR2 from the germline V gene are MGHRA and YSYEKL. The CDR3 runs 14 residues. Trimming cost V 0 bases and J 5 bases, with 11 bases left between them. The CDR3 loop is CASSQDRGVDEQYF. The CDR3 DNA is TGCGCCAGCAGCCAAGATCGCGGAGTGGACGAGCAGTACTTC.

This clone was seen more than once but under ten times. This chain uses TRBV7-8 with TRBJ2-7; D is perhaps TRBD2 (6 bases). Germline CDR1 is SGHVS and CDR2 is FQNEAQ. Trimming took 1 base from V and 5 from J, leaving 21 bases between them. The CDR3 length is 17 residues. For the CDR3, the DNA is TGTGCCAGCAGCTTAGGAATTAGTGGGACTGGGTGGGACGAGCAGTACTTC. This gives the protein CASSLGISGTGWDEQYF.

CDR3 bases: TGTGCCAGCAGCCTCCAGGGTACAGATACGCAGTATTTT. Protein: CASSLQGTDTQYF. The chain is built from TRBV7-9 and TRBJ2-3; D is possibly TRBD1 (5 bases). Trimming stripped 5 bases from V and 3 bases from J, with 9 bases between. CDR1 is SEHNR and CDR2 is FQNEAQ in the germline V gene (reference sequence). This CDR3 has 13 residues.

The gene calls are TRBV9 and TRBJ2-7, with TRBD1 identical over 9 bases. The CDR3 runs 15 residues. After removal of 0 bases from V and 4 bases from J, the junction contained 5 bases not matched to a gene. CDR1 and CDR2 (germline): SGDLS, YYNGEE. The CDR3 loop is CASSVEGTGSYEQYF. CDR3 sequence (DNA): TGTGCCAGCAGCGTAGAAGGGACAGGGTCGTACGAGCAGTACTTC.

The V and J genes are TRBV5-5 and TRBJ2-2, with D uncertain. CDR3 length equals 12 residues. CDR1 is SGHKS, CDR2 YYEKEE, per germline (reference sequence). Between the trimmed V and J ends, which lost 3 bases and 3 bases, there was a span of 3 bases. The CDR3 region is CASSSYTGELFF. Here the CDR3 DNA reads TGTGCCAGCAGCTCTTACACCGGGGAGCTGTTTTTT. The full variable domain, rest sourced from reference TRBV5-5 and TRBJ2-2, is DAGVTQSPTHLIKTRGQQVTLRCSPISGHKSVSWYQQVLGQGPQFIFQYYEKEERGRGNFPDRFSARQFPNYSSELNVNALLLGDSALYLCASSSYTGELFFGEGSRLTVL.

The J gene is TRBJ2-7, the V gene TRBV27; possible D gene TRBD1, 5 bases. Trimming took off 2 bases at V and 0 bases at J, with 11 bases between the two ends. This CDR3 region has 15 residues. Germline-derived CDR1 and CDR2 are MNHEY and SMNVEV (reference sequence). The CDR3 DNA is TGTGCCAGCAGTTTAGCATACGACAGCTCCTACGAGCAGTACTTC. Protein: CASSLAYDSSYEQYF.

This clone was detected only a few times. This sequence joins TRBV9 and TRBJ2-1; D is possibly TRBD2 (6 bases). This CDR3 is 14 amino acids long. V gave up 3 bases and J gave up 4 bases, with 11 bases separating them. Germline values: CDR1 SGDLS, CDR2 YYNGEE. CDR3 region: CASSGPGLYNEQFF. Here the CDR3 DNA reads TGTGCCAGCAGCGGACCGGGACTTTACAATGAGCAGTTCTTC.

This chain uses TRBV13 with TRBJ2-7, with 8 positions matching TRBD1. Per germline, CDR1 PRHDT and CDR2 FYEKMQ (reference sequence). This CDR3 is 16 amino acids long. The ends lost 3 bases at V and 2 bases at J; junction bases unmatched: 9. CDR3 bases: TGTGCCAGCAGCTTTTGGCGGGACAGGAACACCTACGAGCAGTACTTC. This gives the protein CASSFWRDRNTYEQYF.

A remark on this clone: A read error may account for a junction end that differs from germline. The gene calls are TRBV2 and TRBJ2-4; 8 bases line up with TRBD1. CDR3 length: 12 residues. In germline, CDR1 is SNHLY, CDR2 FYNNEI. The CDR3 spells CASSRTGTGSSF. The CDR3 DNA sequence: TGTGCCAGCAGCCGAACCGGGACAGGTTCCTCCTTC.

This clone was seen a few times. The chain employs TRBV7-2 and TRBJ1-2, with TRBD1 matching over 7 bases. Germline V gene sequence: CDR1 SGHTA, CDR2 FQGNSA. The CDR3 has 14 residues. Trimming cost V 0 bases and J 8 bases; bases outside gene matches: 6. The CDR3 sequence: CASSLADRVGGYTF. In DNA, the CDR3 is TGTGCCAGCAGCTTAGCTGACAGGGTGGGAGGCTACACCTTC.

A single count supports this clone. The rearrangement links TRBV7-3 to TRBJ1-1; D is perhaps TRBD1 (5 bases). Trimming removed 5 bases at V and 0 bases at J, with 13 bases between. The CDR3 extends over 15 amino acids. Germline V gene lookup returns CDR1 SGHTA and CDR2 FQGTGA. Written as DNA, the CDR3 is TGTGCCAGCAGCCCGGGGGGGGGAATGAACACTGAAGCTTTCTTT. It yields the protein CASSPGGGMNTEAFF.

The CDR3 nucleotides read TGTGCCAGCATAGGACTAGCCGTCGAGCAGTACTTC. As protein: CASIGLAVEQYF. The chain is built from TRBV2 and TRBJ2-7; 8 positions match TRBD2. The CDR3 length is 12 residues. Germline CDR1 SNHLY, CDR2 FYNNEI. With 7 bases clipped from V and 6 bases from J, the junction kept 5 bases outside the gene matches.

The genes are TRBV27 and TRBJ2-3; 7 bases map to TRBD1. This CDR3 contains 17 residues. Germline CDR1 is MNHEY and CDR2 is SMNVEV (reference sequence). Trimming at V came to 2 bases and at J to 1 base, leaving 9 bases not matched to a gene. In DNA form, the CDR3 reads TGTGCCAGCAGTTTAGAGATAGGACAGGTCCGCACAGATACGCAGTATTTT. Translation: CASSLEIGQVRTDTQYF.

The chain recombines TRBV13 with TRBJ2-3; D is undetermined. Germline CDR1 PRHDT, CDR2 FYEKMQ (reference sequence). The CDR3 runs 14 residues. V dropped 5 bases and J dropped 1 base, with 10 bases sitting between them. The CDR3 spells CASSPPTRTDTQYF. The CDR3 DNA follows: TGTGCCAGCAGCCCCCCGACTCGCACAGATACGCAGTATTTT.

This chain joins TRBV19 and TRBJ1-1, with TRBD1 matching over 7 bases. The CDR3 sequence is 18 residues long. The germline CDR1 and CDR2 sequences are LNHDA and SQIVND (reference sequence). With 6 bases clipped from V and 3 bases from J, the junction kept 19 bases outside the gene matches. The DNA of the CDR3 is TGTGCCAGTAGGAATCCACAGGGGCAGCGGGTGGTAGACACTGAAGCTTTCTTT. It specifies CASRNPQGQRVVDTEAFF.